What follows describes a single T cell receptor beta chain. The PCR had 60 Vbeta and 13 Jbeta primers. The table came from immunoSEQ multiplex PCR; TCRdb's copy has only in-frame clones and leaves some out. Here the sample table reports around 140,000 clones. This sample is drawn from a study of cytomegalovirus exposure and HLA in healthy donors. Germline CDR1 reads SGHTA; CDR2 reads FQGNSA. The V and J ends lost 5 bases and 4 bases, in that order; junction bases with no gene match: 2. The CDR3 covers 13 residues. This rearrangement joins TRBV7-2 to TRBJ1-5; the match to TRBD1 covers 7 bases. The TCR originated in a man younger than 35 in good health and CMV-seronegative. Material: PBMCs. This CDR3 is CASSPTGNQPQHF. CDR3 DNA sequence: TGTGCCAGCAGCCCGACAGGGAATCAGCCCCAGCATTTT. Full variable domain (rest looked up from reference TRBV7-2 and TRBJ1-5): GAGVSQSPSNKVTEKGKDVELRCDPISGHTALYWYRQSLGQGLEFLIYFQGNSAPDKSGLPSDRFSAERTGGSVSTLTIQRTQQEDSAVYLCASSPTGNQPQHFGDGTRLSIL.